In its sample, the clone carrying this TCR beta chain was seen once. The data were obtained in a study of control samples from healthy donors and cancer patients. The CDR3 runs to 13 residues. The germline V gene encodes CDR1 SGHKS and CDR2 YYEKEE (reference sequence). Between the trimmed V and J ends, which lost 1 base and 9 bases, there was a span of 11 bases. Assay used: immunoSEQ multiplex PCR; TCRdb lists only in-frame clones, some missing. The table records fewer than 200,000 clones, nearly 90% of them present only once. The rearrangement uses TRBV5-5 and TRBJ2-1; D might be TRBD2 (6 bases). The sequenced sample consisted of blood. This clonotype was obtained from a woman in her forties or fifties in good health. CDR3 bases: TGTGCCAGCAGCTTGTCCGGGAGCGGTGAGCAGTTCTTC. Its translation is CASSLSGSGEQFF.